Below are 18 T cell receptor beta chains sequenced from a single sample in a study of blood T cells in healthy people across ages. Primed by a sample-barcoded 5' primer and a J-beta primer mix, a second PCR proceeded for about 6 to 11 cycles. TCRdb analysed the 5' RACE reads with MiXCR anew, one entry per CDR3 protein. The table shows 870,000 or so distinct CDR3 sequences, with less than 35% occurring only once. Specimen: blood. These receptors were taken from an elderly woman in good health.

With respect to this clonotype: One junction end does not reproduce the germline sequence, and a read error may be involved. The rearrangement links TRBV5-1 to TRBJ2-5; D possibly corresponds to TRBD2 (5 bases). Germline CDR1 is SGHRS and CDR2 is YFSETQ. The CDR3 covers 13 residues. For the CDR3, the DNA is TGCGCCAGCAGATTGGTGGGCGGGGAGACCCAGTACTTC. It translates to CASRLVGGETQYF.

The CDR3 DNA follows: TGTGCCAGCAGCCTAACTAGGGAAGAGGCCAAGTACTTC. This gives the protein CASSLTREEAKYF. The genes are TRBV7-2 and TRBJ2-7; D possibly corresponds to TRBD2 (5 bases). Trimming took off 5 bases at V and 11 bases at J, with 19 bases between the two ends. Germline values: CDR1 SGHTA, CDR2 FQGNSA. The CDR3 is 13 residues long.

The chain combines TRBV29-1 with TRBJ2-2; D is unresolved. Germline V lookup: CDR1 SQVTM, CDR2 ANQGSEA. The CDR3 is 14 residues long. Trimming removed 4 bases at V and 1 base at J, with 10 bases between. CDR3 sequence: CSVAAQRNTGELFF. Written as DNA, the CDR3 is TGCAGCGTTGCAGCCCAGCGGAACACCGGGGAGCTGTTTTTT.

This clonotype was found a few times. The rearrangement uses TRBV25-1 and TRBJ2-5, with 9 nucleotides matching TRBD1. TRBJ2-1 explains the end of the DNA better; the J call may be wrong. The CDR3 loop spans 17 amino acids. Germline CDR1 is MGHDK and CDR2 is SYGVNS. DNA for the CDR3: TGTGCCAGCAGTGCTAGACAGGGGGGTCGCCAGGTAGAGACCCAGTTCTTC. Protein product: CASSARQGGRQVETQFF.

This clonotype was picked up many times. This chain links TRBV5-1 with TRBJ1-2; 7 bases fit TRBD1. The CDR3 runs 13 residues. Germline V gives CDR1 SGHRS, CDR2 YFSETQ. Trimming cost V 4 bases and J 5 bases; bases outside gene matches: 5. The CDR3 reads CASSEQGFYGYTF. The CDR3, as DNA: TGCGCCAGCAGCGAACAGGGGTTTTATGGCTACACCTTC.

The genes are TRBV7-9 and TRBJ2-3; D is unresolved. Between the trimmed V and J ends, which lost 5 bases and 4 bases, there was a span of 13 bases. The CDR3 length is 14 residues. The V gene's germline CDR1 is SEHNR and CDR2 FQNEAQ (reference sequence). CDR3 bases: TGTGCCAGCAGCAACAATCGTGACGCAGATACGCAGTATTTT. It translates to CASSNNRDADTQYF. The full variable domain, its missing parts supplied by reference TRBV7-9 and TRBJ2-3, is DTGVSQNPRHKITKRGQNVTFRCDPISEHNRLYWYRQTLGQGPEFLTYFQNEAQLEKSRLLSDRFSAERPKGSFSTLEIQRTEQGDSAMYLCASSNNRDADTQYFGPGTRLTVL.

The chain recombines TRBV20-1 with TRBJ2-5, with 7 bases lining up with TRBD2. From germline, CDR1 is DFQATT and CDR2 SNEGSKA (reference sequence). The CDR3 spans 13 residues. V was pared by 4 bases and J by 5 bases, with 7 bases of the junction left unmatched. CDR3 DNA: TGCAGTGCTACCCCGGGGGGAGGCGAGACCCAGTACTTC. The encoded protein is CSATPGGGETQYF.

This chain connects TRBV7-2 to TRBJ2-5; D is undetermined. The V gene's germline CDR1 is SGHTA and CDR2 FQGNSA. Trimming cost V 7 bases and J 11 bases, with 20 bases left between them. This CDR3 contains 13 residues. In nucleotides, the CDR3 is TGTGCCAGCAACCAGGACCACTACAATGAGCAGTACTTC. Amino acid sequence: CASNQDHYNEQYF.

This clonotype was recorded at least ten times. The chain carries TRBV5-5 and TRBJ1-1; 8 bases are a match to TRBD1. Germline CDR1 is SGHKS and CDR2 is YYEKEE (reference sequence). This CDR3 has 15 amino acids. J was trimmed by 1 base and V by 3 bases; bases with no gene match: 5. CDR3 coding DNA: TGTGCCAGCAGCTCGATGGGACAGGCGAACACTGAAGCTTTCTTT. This codes for CASSSMGQANTEAFF.

Many counts were recorded for this clonotype. The V gene is TRBV4-3, the J gene TRBJ2-1; D is uncertain. The CDR3 is 15 residues long. The V end lost 4 bases, the J end lost 0 bases, and 10 bases lay between the germline ends. In germline, CDR1 is LGHNA, CDR2 YSLEER. CDR3: CASSRAWGSYNEQFF. The CDR3, as DNA: TGCGCCAGCAGCCGAGCCTGGGGCTCCTACAATGAGCAGTTCTTC.

The CDR3 DNA reads TGTGCCAGCAGCCCCCAGTACAGCGGGACAGGATGGGAGACCCAGTACTTC. Amino acids: CASSPQYSGTGWETQYF. The chain links TRBV9 to TRBJ2-5; TRBD1 is a possible D gene (8 bases). CDR1 SGDLS and CDR2 YYNGEE come from the germline V gene. CDR3 length equals 17 residues. V lost 4 bases and J 5 bases, leaving 24 bases between the germline ends.

This clonotype came up many times. This chain links TRBV6-5 with TRBJ2-1; TRBD2 matches at 13 bases. The V gene's germline CDR1 is MNHEY and CDR2 SVGAGI. The ends lost 5 bases at V and 0 bases at J; junction bases unmatched: 7. The CDR3 consists of 18 residues. The DNA of the CDR3 is TGTGCCAGCAGTCCAGGGACTAGCGGGGTCGGCTCCTACAATGAGCAGTTCTTC. It translates to CASSPGTSGVGSYNEQFF.

This clonotype was detected ten times or more. The rearrangement links TRBV7-2 to TRBJ2-7, with unresolved D. The CDR3 has 13 amino acids. CDR1 is SGHTA and CDR2 is FQGNSA in the germline V gene. Trimming removed 4 bases from V and 2 bases from J, with 9 bases in between. CDR3 in DNA: TGTGCCAGCAGCTCAACCCCTACCTACGAGCAGTACTTC. Its translation: CASSSTPTYEQYF.

This chain joins TRBV20-1 and TRBJ2-5; D is possibly TRBD1 or TRBD2 (6 bases each). Germline V lookup: CDR1 DFQATT, CDR2 SNEGSKA (reference sequence). This CDR3 spans 14 amino acids. V was pared by 2 bases and J by 7 bases, with 17 bases between. The CDR3 loop reads CSARLGLGGGTQYF. The CDR3 region has the DNA TGCAGTGCTAGACTCGGACTGGGGGGCGGGACCCAGTACTTC.

This clonotype was picked up many times. The CDR3 loop reads CSARVGPGGTDTQYF. In DNA form, the CDR3 reads TGCAGTGCTAGAGTTGGGCCAGGGGGGACAGATACGCAGTATTTT. This rearrangement joins TRBV20-1 to TRBJ2-3; maybe TRBD1 (7 bases). The CDR3 consists of 15 residues. V was cut by 1 base and J by 3 bases, with 14 bases left in between. Per the germline V gene, CDR1 is DFQATT and CDR2 is SNEGSKA (reference sequence).

This clonotype has a handful of counts. V and J are TRBV12-3 or TRBV12-4 and TRBJ1-1, with a possible D match to TRBD1 (5 bases). The length of the CDR3 is 14 residues. V lost 3 bases, J lost 5 bases, and 13 bases lay in between. CDR3 nucleotide sequence: TGTGCCAGCAGTTTCCGGGGGGGGATGACTGAAGCTTTCTTT. It encodes CASSFRGGMTEAFF.

In its sample, this clonotype was seen many times. The gene calls are TRBV6-6 and TRBJ1-2; D ambiguous. The V gene lost 6 bases and the J gene lost 3 bases, with 11 bases spanning the gap. The CDR3 extends over 13 amino acids. CDR1 and CDR2 from the germline V gene are MNHNY and SVGAGI (reference sequence). CDR3 sequence (DNA): TGTGCCAGCAGCAATACAGTGGACTATGGCTACACCTTC. It encodes CASSNTVDYGYTF.

In DNA, the CDR3 is TGTGCCAGCAGGCGTGACAGGGTTTTTGGGGCCAACGTCCTGACTTTC. This encodes CASRRDRVFGANVLTF. The J gene is TRBJ2-6, the V gene TRBV28; TRBD1 matches at 7 bases. After removal of 6 bases from V and 3 bases from J, the junction contained 8 bases not matched to a gene. In germline, CDR1 is MDHEN, CDR2 SYDVKM. The CDR3 has 16 residues. Complete variable domain (other parts from reference TRBV28 and TRBJ2-6): DVKVTQSSRYLVKRTGEKVFLECVQDMDHENMFWYRQDPGLGLRLIYFSYDVKMKEKGDIPEGYSVSREKKERFSLILESASTNQTSMYLCASRRDRVFGANVLTFGAGSRLTVL.